The rows below give T cell receptor beta chains drawn from one sample of a study of cytomegalovirus exposure and HLA in healthy donors. The data were produced by immunoSEQ multiplex PCR, yet TCRdb's version contains in-frame clones alone and is incomplete. The sample lists tens of thousands of clones; roughly 78% were seen once. Specimen: PBMCs. All receptors derive from a male donor in good health and CMV-seronegative. Each CDR3 is given with its conserved first and last residue. A D gene is named only where the DNA matches it firmly. Only part of the rows carry a size: once, few, many, or a class if the clone is expanded.

size	V	J	D	DNA	CDR3
once	TRBV30	TRBJ1-6	.	TGTGCCTGGAGTTCCAGTCTGACACCCCTCCACTTT	CAWSSSLTPLHF
.	TRBV25-1	TRBJ1-6	.	TGTGCCAGCAGTGAAGCAGTACGTTCACCCCTCCACTTT	CASSEAVRSPLHF
.	TRBV30	TRBJ1-3	.	TGTGCCTGGAGTATAGGAAACACCATATATTTT	CAWSIGNTIYF
few	TRBV19	TRBJ1-4	.	TGTGCCAGGAGAGAGGGTCTCAATTATGAAAAACTGTTTTTT	CARREGLNYEKLFF
.	TRBV6-6	TRBJ2-5	TRBD2	TGTGCCAGCAGTGAGGGACTAGCCATGGAGACCCAGTACTTC	CASSEGLAMETQYF
.	TRBV15	TRBJ2-7	TRBD2	TGTGCCACCGGACCGGGGGGAACTTCCTACGAGCAGTACTTC	CATGPGGTSYEQYF
.	TRBV5-1	TRBJ2-5	TRBD2	TGCGCCAGCAGCTTGGACCCAGCGGGGTCCGGGGAGACCCAGTACTTC	CASSLDPAGSGETQYF
.	TRBV29-1	TRBJ2-2	TRBD2	TGCAGCGTTGAACTAGCGGGAGTAAACACCGGGGAGCTGTTTTTT	CSVELAGVNTGELFF
.	TRBV7-3	TRBJ2-5	.	TGTGCCAGCAGCAATTCGCAGGGGCGCGGGGAGACCCAGTACTTC	CASSNSQGRGETQYF
.	TRBV27	TRBJ2-3	.	TGTGCCAGCAGCCCCAATGGGGAGGTTTTGAAGTATTTT	CASSPNGEVLKYF
.	TRBV19	TRBJ2-7	.	TGTGCCAGTAGTGCCACAGGGCTCCTCTCCGAGCAGTACTTC	CASSATGLLSEQYF